Reported below is one TCR beta chain. One end of the junction does not line up with germline, which may come from a read error. CDR1 and CDR2 from the germline V gene are LNHDA and SQIVND (reference sequence). The length of the CDR3 is 16 residues. Researchers took RNA transcripts and amplified the TCR beta CDR3 regions from them. Researchers ran a first-round RT-PCR on the TCR CDR3 using the HTBI primer set. MiXCR, run by TCRdb on the multiplex PCR reads, gives a single entry per CDR3 protein. The sample includes 800,000 or so distinct CDR3 sequences, 38% of them seen just once. PBMCs were derived from 7.5 to 10 ml fresh peripheral blood. This sample is drawn from a study of T cells in Graves' hyperthyroidism and ophthalmopathy.

The sequenced material came from blood. V usage is TRBV19 and J usage is TRBJ1-1; TRBD1 is a possible D gene (6 bases). The sequence was collected from a young man with Graves' hyperthyroidism. DNA for the CDR3: TGTGCCAGTAGTGCCGACAGGCCGACCGGCAACATTGAAGCTTTCTTT. It is translated as CASSADRPTGNIEAFF. The full variable domain, completed using reference TRBV19 and TRBJ1-1, is DGGITQSPKYLFRKEGQNVTLSCEQNLNHDAMYWYRQDPGQGLRLIYYSQIVNDFQKGDIAEGYSVSREKKESFPLTVTSAQKNPTAFYLCASSADRPTGNIEAFFGQGTRLTVV.